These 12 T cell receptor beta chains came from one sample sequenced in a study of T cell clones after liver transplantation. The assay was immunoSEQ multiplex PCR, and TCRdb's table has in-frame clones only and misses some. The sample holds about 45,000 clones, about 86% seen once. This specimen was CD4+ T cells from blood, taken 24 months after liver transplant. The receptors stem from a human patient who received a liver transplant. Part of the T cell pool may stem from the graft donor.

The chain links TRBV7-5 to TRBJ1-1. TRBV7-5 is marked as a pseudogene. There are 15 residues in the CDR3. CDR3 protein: CVRSSPRLLHLEAFF. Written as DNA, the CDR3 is TGTGTCAGAAGCTCCCCTCGACTCCTCCACCTCGAAGCTTTCTTT.

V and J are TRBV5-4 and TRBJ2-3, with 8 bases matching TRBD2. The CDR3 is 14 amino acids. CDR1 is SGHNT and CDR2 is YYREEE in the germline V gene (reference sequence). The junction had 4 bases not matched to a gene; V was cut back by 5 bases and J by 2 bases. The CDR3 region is CASSPGGDTDTQYF. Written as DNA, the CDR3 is TGTGCCAGCAGTCCCGGGGGGGACACAGATACGCAGTATTTT.

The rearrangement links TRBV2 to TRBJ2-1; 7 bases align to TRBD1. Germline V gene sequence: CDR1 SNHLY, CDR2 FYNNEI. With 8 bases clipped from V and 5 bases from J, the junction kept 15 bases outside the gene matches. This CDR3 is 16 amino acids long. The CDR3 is CASVRSPGTANNEQFF. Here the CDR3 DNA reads TGTGCCAGCGTTAGATCCCCTGGGACAGCGAACAATGAGCAGTTCTTC. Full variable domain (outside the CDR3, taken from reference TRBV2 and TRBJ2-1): EPEVTQTPSHQVTQMGQEVILRCVPISNHLYFYWYRQILGQKVEFLVSFYNNEISEKSEIFDDQFSVERPDGSNFTLKIRSTKLEDSAMYFCASVRSPGTANNEQFFGPGTRLTVL.

CDR3 sequence reads: CASSDRAYTQYF. The CDR3 nucleotides read TGTGCCAGCAGCGACCGGGCCTATACGCAGTATTTT. This chain uses TRBV11-2 with TRBJ2-3; D call uncertain. This CDR3 contains 12 residues. Trimming pared 5 bases from V and 7 bases from J, leaving 10 bases between. Germline V gene lookup returns CDR1 SGHAT and CDR2 FQNNGV.

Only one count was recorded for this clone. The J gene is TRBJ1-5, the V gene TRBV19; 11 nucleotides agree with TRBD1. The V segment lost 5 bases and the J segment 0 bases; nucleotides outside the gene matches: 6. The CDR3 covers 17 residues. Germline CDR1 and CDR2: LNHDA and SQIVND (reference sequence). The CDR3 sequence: CASSQDRGPLSNQPQHF. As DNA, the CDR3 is TGTGCCAGTAGTCAGGACAGGGGGCCCCTTAGCAATCAGCCCCAGCATTTT.

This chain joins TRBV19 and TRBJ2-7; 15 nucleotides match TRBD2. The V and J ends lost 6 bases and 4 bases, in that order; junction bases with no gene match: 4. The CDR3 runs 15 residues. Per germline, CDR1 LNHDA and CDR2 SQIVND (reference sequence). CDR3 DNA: TGTGCCAGTAGCCTGGGACTAGCGGGGGGTTACGAGCAGTACTTC. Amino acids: CASSLGLAGGYEQYF.

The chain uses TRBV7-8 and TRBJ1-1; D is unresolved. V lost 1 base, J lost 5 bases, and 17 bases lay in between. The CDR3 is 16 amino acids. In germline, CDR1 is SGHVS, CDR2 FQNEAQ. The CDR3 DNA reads TGTGCCAGCAGCTTAGTCCGGGCCCCGCCCGCTACTGAAGCTTTCTTT. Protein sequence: CASSLVRAPPATEAFF.

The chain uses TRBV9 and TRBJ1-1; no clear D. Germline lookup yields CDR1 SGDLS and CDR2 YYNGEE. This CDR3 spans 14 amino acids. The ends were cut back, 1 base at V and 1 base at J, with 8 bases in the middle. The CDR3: CASSVSWTNTEAFF. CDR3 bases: TGTGCCAGCAGCGTAAGCTGGACGAACACTGAAGCTTTCTTT.

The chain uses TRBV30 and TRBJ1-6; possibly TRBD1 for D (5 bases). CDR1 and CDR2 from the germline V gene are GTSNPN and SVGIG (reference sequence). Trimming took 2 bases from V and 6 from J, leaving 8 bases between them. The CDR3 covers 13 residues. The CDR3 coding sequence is TGTGCCTGGAGTCCAGGGCCTAATTCACCCCTCCACTTT. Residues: CAWSPGPNSPLHF.

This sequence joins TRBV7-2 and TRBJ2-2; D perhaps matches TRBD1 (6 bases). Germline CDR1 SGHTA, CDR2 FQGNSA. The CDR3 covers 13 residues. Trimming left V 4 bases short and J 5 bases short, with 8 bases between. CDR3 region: CASSSQGTGELFF. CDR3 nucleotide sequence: TGTGCCAGCAGCTCCCAGGGGACCGGGGAGCTGTTTTTT.

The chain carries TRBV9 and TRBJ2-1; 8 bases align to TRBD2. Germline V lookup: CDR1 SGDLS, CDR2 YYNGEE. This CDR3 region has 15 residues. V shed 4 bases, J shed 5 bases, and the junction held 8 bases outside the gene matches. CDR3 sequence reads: CASSPLAGGNNEQFF. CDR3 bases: TGTGCCAGCAGCCCCCTGGCGGGAGGTAACAATGAGCAGTTCTTC.

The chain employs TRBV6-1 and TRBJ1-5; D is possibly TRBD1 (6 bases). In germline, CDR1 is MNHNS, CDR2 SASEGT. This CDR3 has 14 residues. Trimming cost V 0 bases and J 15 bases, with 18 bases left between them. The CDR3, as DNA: TGTGCCAGCAGTGAAGCGCTTCAGGGACATAGATCGCATTTT. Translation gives CASSEALQGHRSHF.